This T cell receptor (beta chain) was recorded in a study of T cells in Graves' hyperthyroidism and ophthalmopathy. Findings and limits, study-wide: Appearing also in blood were most of the thyroid clonotypes expanded above 0.001. Model predictions of ophthalmopathy came a median about six months before onset.

CDR1 and CDR2 (germline): SGHVS, FQNEAQ. V gave up 2 bases and J gave up 0 bases, with 8 bases separating them. The CDR3 loop spans 15 amino acids. This clonotype has ten or more counts. Its specificity is unknown. TCR beta CDR3 regions were amplified from RNA. HTBI primers were the set used in a first-round RT-PCR of the TCR CDR3. TCRdb re-called the multiplex PCR reads through MiXCR, storing one row per CDR3 protein. The table lists approximately 620,000 distinct CDR3 sequences, roughly a sixth of them singletons. J is TRBJ2-4 and V is TRBV7-8, with D hard to call. Sequenced sample: blood. This TCR was sampled from a woman aged 40 to 50 with Graves' ophthalmopathy. The CDR3 nucleotides are TGTGCCAGCAGCTTAAGTAAGCGAGCCAAAAACATTCAGTACTTC. As protein: CASSLSKRAKNIQYF.